The 9 T cell receptor beta chains below come from one sample, sequenced in a study of tumor and adjacent non-tumor tissue in lung cancer. Three rounds of nested PCR, following a modified ARM-PCR protocol, produced the TCRbeta library. A single record per CDR3 protein comes from TCRdb applying MiXCR to the multiplex PCR reads. The table shows 90,000 to 120,000 distinct CDR3 sequences, with 55% to 65% occurring only once. This sample's RNA came from whole unsorted tissue. More than 3 cm separated this lung sample from the edge of the tumor. Material: distant non-tumor lung tissue. The receptors were sampled from a man aged 25-40 years with non-small cell lung cancer.

This clonotype has a handful of counts. V gene TRBV6-5 combines with J gene TRBJ2-3; D is unresolved. V lost 8 bases and J 7 bases, leaving 16 bases between the germline ends. This CDR3 has 13 amino acids. Germline CDR1 reads MNHEY; CDR2 reads SVGAGI. CDR3 loop: CASRRSFTNTQYF. Written as DNA, the CDR3 is TGTGCCAGCCGCCGGAGCTTCACTAATACGCAGTATTTT.

The V call is TRBV25-1, the J call TRBJ2-6; perhaps TRBD1 as D (6 bases). Germline V gene sequence: CDR1 MGHDK, CDR2 SYGVNS. The V and J ends lost 7 bases and 0 bases respectively, with 16 bases between them. This CDR3 has 17 amino acids. The CDR3 protein is CASNTETGVSGANVLTF. The CDR3 nucleotides are TGTGCCAGCAACACCGAGACAGGCGTCTCTGGGGCCAACGTCCTGACTTTC.

As for this clonotype: A much larger clone differs from this one at a single base, so this may be a read error. The chain links TRBV20-1 to TRBJ2-2; maybe TRBD2 (6 bases). From germline, CDR1 is DFQATT and CDR2 SNEGSKA (reference sequence). The CDR3 contains 15 residues. V lost 0 bases and J 8 bases, leaving 16 bases between the germline ends. For the CDR3, the DNA is TGCAGTGCTAGAGATGGGGACTGGGTAGCAGGGGAGCTGTTTTTT. Amino acids: CSARDGDWVAGELFF.

This clonotype was counted a single time. Because the CDR3 is missing its conserved closing phenylalanine or tryptophan, this is likely a read error. The CDR3 reads CTSSHGQGATDTQYY. DNA for the CDR3: TGCACCAGCAGCCACGGACAGGGGGCAACAGATACGCAGTATTAT. The rearrangement uses TRBV4-3 and TRBJ2-3; 11 bases match TRBD1. The CDR3 covers 15 residues. The germline V gene has CDR1 LGHNA and CDR2 YSLEER.

This clonotype was picked up one time. The CDR3 does not close with the conserved phenylalanine or tryptophan, likely indicating a read error. The V call is TRBV12-3 or TRBV12-4, the J call TRBJ2-1, with 15 nucleotides matching TRBD2. The CDR3 spans 16 residues. CDR3 DNA: TGTGCCAGCACCAGGACTAGCGGGGGGGCAGGCAATGTGCAGTTCTTG. Encoded protein: CASTRTSGGAGNVQFL.

Ten or more counts support this clonotype. V is TRBV12-3 or TRBV12-4 and J is TRBJ2-7, with 10 bases lining up with TRBD2. The V segment lost 7 bases and the J segment 3 bases; nucleotides outside the gene matches: 9. The CDR3 has 15 amino acids. CDR3 sequence reads: CASTFRAGGRYEQYF. The CDR3 DNA reads TGTGCCAGCACCTTCAGAGCGGGAGGGCGCTACGAGCAGTACTTC.

This clonotype was detected many times. The V gene is TRBV20-1, the J gene TRBJ2-1, with 12 bases matching TRBD2. The trim removed 6 bases at V and 2 bases at J, leaving 2 bases unmatched. This CDR3 is built from 14 residues. Germline V lookup: CDR1 DFQATT, CDR2 SNEGSKA (reference sequence). CDR3 protein: CSARTSGTYNEQFF. The CDR3, as DNA: TGCAGTGCCCGGACTAGCGGGACCTACAATGAGCAGTTCTTC.

This clonotype occurred many times. The J gene is TRBJ1-2, the V gene TRBV6-5; no reliable D call. The CDR3 is made up of 11 amino acids. Germline loops: CDR1 MNHEY, CDR2 SVGAGI. V lost 6 bases, J lost 2 bases, and 4 bases lay in between. The CDR3 is CASRENYGYTF. CDR3 DNA sequence: TGTGCCAGCAGGGAAAACTATGGCTACACCTTC.

The V call is TRBV6-6, the J call TRBJ1-1, with D hard to call. With 9 bases removed from V and 5 bases from J, the gap between germline ends came to 10 bases. Germline CDR1 MNHNY, CDR2 SVGAGI (reference sequence). There are 11 residues in the CDR3. The CDR3 protein is CASSLRTEAFF. The CDR3, as DNA: TGTGCCAGTAGCCTGCGAACTGAAGCTTTCTTT.